The clone carrying this TCR beta chain occurred a few times. This could be a read error, since a much larger clone is one nucleotide away. The CDR3 consists of 15 residues. Germline assignment: CDR1 MDHEN and CDR2 SYDVKM. This specimen comes from a study of read filtering for tumor transcriptome and immune sequencing. This library used roughly 400 ng RNA and molecular barcoded adaptors spanning alpha/delta and beta/gamma chains. Each CDR3 protein gets one entry after TCRdb re-called the reads with MiXCR. The table shows 75,000 to 90,000 distinct CDR3 sequences, with 12% occurring only once. The receptor was isolated from a donor aged 40 or older with multiple myeloma. Sequences were obtained from a population of CD138-negative cells sorted from bone marrow. The chain carries TRBV28 and TRBJ2-2; 8 nucleotides match TRBD2. The CDR3 DNA reads TGTGCCAGCACCCGGGGGGGAGGGAACACCGGGGAGCTGCTTTTT. It translates to CASTRGGGNTGELLF.